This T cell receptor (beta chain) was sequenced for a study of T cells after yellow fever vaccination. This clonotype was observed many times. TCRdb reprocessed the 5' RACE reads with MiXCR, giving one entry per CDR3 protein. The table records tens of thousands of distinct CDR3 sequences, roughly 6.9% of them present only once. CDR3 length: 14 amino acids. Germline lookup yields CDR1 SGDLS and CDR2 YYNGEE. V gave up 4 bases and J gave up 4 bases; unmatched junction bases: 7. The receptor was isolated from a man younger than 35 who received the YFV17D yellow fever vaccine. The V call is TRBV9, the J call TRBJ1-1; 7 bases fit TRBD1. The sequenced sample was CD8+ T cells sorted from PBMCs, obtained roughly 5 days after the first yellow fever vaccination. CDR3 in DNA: TGTGCCAGCAGCCTTACAGGGGTTCGCACTGAAGCTTTCTTT. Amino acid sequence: CASSLTGVRTEAFF.